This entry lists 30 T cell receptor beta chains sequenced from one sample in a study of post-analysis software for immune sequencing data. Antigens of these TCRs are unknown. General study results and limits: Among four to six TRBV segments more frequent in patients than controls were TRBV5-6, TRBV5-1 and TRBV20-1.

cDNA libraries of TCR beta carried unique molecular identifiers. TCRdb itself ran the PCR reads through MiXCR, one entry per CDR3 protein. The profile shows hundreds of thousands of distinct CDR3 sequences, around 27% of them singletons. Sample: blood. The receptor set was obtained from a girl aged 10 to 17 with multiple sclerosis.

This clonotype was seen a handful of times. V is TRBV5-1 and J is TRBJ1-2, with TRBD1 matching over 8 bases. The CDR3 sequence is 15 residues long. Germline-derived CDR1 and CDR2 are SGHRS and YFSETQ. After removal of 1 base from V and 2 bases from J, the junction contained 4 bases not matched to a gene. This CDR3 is CASSLWTGSNYGYTF. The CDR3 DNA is TGCGCCAGCAGCTTGTGGACAGGGTCCAACTATGGCTACACCTTC. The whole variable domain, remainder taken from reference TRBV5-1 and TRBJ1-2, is KAGVTQTPRYLIKTRGQQVTLSCSPISGHRSVSWYQQTPGQGLQFLFEYFSETQRNKGNFPGRFSGRQFSNSRSEMNVSTLELGDSALYLCASSLWTGSNYGYTFGSGTRLTVV.

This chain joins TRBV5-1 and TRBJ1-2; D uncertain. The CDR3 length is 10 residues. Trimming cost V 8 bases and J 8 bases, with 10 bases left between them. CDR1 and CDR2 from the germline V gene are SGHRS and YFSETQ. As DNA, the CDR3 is TGCGCCAGTCGTGTAAGAGGCTACACCTTC. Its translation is CASRVRGYTF.

The CDR3: CASTPTGIDQYF. The CDR3, as DNA: TGTGCCAGCACCCCGACCGGGATCGATCAGTACTTC. The J gene is TRBJ2-5, the V gene TRBV2, with D maybe TRBD2 (5 bases). CDR1 and CDR2 (germline): SNHLY, FYNNEI. CDR3 length equals 12 residues. Trimming removed 7 bases from V and 11 bases from J, with 17 bases in between.

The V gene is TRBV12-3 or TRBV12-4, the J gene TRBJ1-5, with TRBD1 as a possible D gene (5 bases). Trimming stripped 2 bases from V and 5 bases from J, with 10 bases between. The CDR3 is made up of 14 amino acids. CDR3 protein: CASSLIQGDQPQHF. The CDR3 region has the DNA TGTGCCAGCAGTTTAATTCAGGGTGATCAGCCCCAGCATTTT.

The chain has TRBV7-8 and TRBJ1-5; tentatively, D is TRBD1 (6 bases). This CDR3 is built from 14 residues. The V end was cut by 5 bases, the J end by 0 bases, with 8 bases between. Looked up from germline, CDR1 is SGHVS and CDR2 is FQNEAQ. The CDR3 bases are TGTGCCAGCAGCGGGGGCCCTAGCAATCAGCCCCAGCATTTT. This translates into CASSGGPSNQPQHF.

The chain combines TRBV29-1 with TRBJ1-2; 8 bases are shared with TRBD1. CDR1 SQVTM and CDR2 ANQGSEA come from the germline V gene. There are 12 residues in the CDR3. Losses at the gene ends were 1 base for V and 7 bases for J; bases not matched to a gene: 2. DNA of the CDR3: TGCAGCGTTGAAGGGGGGACAGGTGGCTACACCTTC. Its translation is CSVEGGTGGYTF.

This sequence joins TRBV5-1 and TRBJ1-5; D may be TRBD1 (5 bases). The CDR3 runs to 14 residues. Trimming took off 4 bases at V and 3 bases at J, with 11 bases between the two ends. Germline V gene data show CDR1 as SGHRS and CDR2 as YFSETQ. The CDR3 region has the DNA TGCGCCAGCAGCATAGGGACGGTCAATCAGCCCCAGCATTTT. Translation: CASSIGTVNQPQHF.

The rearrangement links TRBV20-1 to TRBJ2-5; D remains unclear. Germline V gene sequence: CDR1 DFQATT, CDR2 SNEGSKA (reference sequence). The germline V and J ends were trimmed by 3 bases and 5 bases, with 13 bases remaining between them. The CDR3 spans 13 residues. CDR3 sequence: CSASGPGRETQYF. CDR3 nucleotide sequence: TGCAGTGCTAGCGGACCAGGTCGGGAGACCCAGTACTTC.

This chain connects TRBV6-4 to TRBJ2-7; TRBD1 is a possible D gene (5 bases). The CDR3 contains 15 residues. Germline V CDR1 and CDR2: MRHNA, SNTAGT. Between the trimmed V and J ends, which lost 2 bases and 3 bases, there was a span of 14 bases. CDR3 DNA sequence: TGTGCCAGCAGTGACAAGAGAGACAGTCTCTACGAGCAGTACTTC. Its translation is CASSDKRDSLYEQYF.

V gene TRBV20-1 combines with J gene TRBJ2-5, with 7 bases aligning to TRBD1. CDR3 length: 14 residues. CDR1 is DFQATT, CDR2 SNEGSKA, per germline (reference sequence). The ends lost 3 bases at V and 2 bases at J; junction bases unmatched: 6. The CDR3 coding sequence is TGCAGTGCTAGTAAGGGACAGCTACAAGAGACCCAGTACTTC. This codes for CSASKGQLQETQYF.

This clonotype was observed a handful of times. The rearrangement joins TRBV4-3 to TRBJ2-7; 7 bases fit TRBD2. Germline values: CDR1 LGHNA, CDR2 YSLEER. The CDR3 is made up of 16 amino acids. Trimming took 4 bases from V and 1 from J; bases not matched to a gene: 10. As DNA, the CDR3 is TGCGCCAGCAGCCCGAGAGGGGCTAGCGGTTCCTACGAGCAGTACTTC. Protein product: CASSPRGASGSYEQYF.

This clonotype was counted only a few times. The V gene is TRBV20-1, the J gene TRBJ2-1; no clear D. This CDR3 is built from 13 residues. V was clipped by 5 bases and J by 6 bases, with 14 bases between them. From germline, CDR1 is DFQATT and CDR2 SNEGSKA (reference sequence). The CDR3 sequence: CSAPHSMGNEQFF. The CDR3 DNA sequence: TGCAGTGCTCCACATTCTATGGGCAATGAGCAGTTCTTC.

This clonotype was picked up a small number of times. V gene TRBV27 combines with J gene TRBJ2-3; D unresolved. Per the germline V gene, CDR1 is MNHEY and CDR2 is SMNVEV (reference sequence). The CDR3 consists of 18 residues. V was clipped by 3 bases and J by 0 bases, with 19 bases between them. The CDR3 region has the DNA TGTGCCAGCAGTTTTTTAGGTGCGCAGGAGCCTAGCACAGATACGCAGTATTTT. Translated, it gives CASSFLGAQEPSTDTQYF.

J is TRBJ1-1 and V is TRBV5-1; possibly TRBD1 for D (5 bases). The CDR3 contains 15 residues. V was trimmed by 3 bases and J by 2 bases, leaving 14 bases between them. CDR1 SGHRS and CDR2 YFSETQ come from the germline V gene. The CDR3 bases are TGCGCCAGCAGCTCCTCCGGGACGGCCAACACTGAAGCTTTCTTT. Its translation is CASSSSGTANTEAFF.

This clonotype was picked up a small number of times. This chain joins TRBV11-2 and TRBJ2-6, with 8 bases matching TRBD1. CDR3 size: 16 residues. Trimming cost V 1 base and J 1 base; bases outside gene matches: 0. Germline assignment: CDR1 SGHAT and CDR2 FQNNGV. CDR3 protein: CASSLGTGSGANVLTF. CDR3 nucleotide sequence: TGTGCCAGCAGCTTAGGGACAGGGTCTGGGGCCAACGTCCTGACTTTC.

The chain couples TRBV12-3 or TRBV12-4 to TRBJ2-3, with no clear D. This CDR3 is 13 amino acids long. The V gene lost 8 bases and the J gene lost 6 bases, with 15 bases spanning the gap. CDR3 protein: CASCLLLRDTQYF. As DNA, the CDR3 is TGTGCCAGCTGTCTCCTCCTAAGGGATACGCAGTATTTT.

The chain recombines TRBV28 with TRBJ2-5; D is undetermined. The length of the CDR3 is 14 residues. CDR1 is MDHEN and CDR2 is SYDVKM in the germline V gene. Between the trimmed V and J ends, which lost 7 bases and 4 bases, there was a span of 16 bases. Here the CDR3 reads CASISPGLGETQYF. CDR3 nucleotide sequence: TGTGCCAGCATCTCTCCGGGTTTGGGAGAGACCCAGTACTTC.

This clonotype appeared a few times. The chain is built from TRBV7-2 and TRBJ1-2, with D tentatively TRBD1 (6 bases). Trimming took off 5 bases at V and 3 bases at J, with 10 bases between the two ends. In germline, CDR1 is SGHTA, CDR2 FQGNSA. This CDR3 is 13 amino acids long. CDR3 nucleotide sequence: TGTGCCAGCAGCGTGACAGGAGACTATGGCTACACCTTC. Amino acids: CASSVTGDYGYTF.

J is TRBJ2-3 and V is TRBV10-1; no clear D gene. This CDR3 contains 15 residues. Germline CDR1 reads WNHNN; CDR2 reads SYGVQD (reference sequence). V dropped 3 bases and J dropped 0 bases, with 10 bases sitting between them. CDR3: CASSEESDSTDTQYF. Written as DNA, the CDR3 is TGCGCCAGCAGTGAAGAGTCCGATAGCACAGATACGCAGTATTTT.

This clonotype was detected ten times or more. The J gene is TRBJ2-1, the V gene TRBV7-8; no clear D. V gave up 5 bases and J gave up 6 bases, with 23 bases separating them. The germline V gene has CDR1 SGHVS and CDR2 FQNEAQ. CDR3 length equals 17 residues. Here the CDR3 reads CASSKTTRSPLSNEQFF. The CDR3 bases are TGTGCCAGCAGCAAAACCACGAGGTCGCCCCTAAGCAATGAGCAGTTCTTC.

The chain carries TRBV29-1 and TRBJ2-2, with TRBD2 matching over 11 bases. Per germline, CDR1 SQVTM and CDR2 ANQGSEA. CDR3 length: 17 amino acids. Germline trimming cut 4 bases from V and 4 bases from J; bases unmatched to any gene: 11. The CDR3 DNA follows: TGCAGCGTTGCAGGGGATAGCGGGAGGGCCCGCACCGGGGAGCTGTTTTTT. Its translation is CSVAGDSGRARTGELFF.

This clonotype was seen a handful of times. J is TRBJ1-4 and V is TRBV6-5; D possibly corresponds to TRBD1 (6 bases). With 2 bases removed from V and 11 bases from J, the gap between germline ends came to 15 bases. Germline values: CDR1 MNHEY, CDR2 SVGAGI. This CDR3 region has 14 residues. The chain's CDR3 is CASSYANRAGKLFF. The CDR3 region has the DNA TGTGCCAGCAGTTACGCAAACAGGGCAGGGAAACTGTTTTTT.

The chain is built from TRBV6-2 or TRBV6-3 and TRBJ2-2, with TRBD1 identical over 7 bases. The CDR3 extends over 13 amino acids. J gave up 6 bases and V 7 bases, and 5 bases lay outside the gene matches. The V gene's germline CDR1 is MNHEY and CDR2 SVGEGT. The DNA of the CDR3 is TGTGCCAGCAATGACAGGGTGGCCGGGGAGCTGTTTTTT. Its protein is CASNDRVAGELFF.

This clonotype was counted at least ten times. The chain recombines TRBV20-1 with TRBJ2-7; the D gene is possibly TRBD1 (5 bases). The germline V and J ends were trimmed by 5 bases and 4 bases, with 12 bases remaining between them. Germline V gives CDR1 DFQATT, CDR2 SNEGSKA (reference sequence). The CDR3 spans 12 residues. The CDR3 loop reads CSAPQGEYEQYF. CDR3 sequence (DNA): TGCAGTGCTCCGCAAGGGGAATACGAGCAGTACTTC.

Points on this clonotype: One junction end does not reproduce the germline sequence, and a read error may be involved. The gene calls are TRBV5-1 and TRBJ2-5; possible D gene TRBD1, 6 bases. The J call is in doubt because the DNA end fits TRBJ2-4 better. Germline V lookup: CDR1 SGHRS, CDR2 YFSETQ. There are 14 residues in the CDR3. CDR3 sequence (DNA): TGCGTCAGCAGCTTGGACAGCACCAAAAACATTCAGTACTTC. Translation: CVSSLDSTKNIQYF.

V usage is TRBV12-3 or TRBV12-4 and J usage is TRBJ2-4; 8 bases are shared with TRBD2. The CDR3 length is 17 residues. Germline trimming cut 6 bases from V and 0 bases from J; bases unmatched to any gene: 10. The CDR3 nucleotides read TGTGCCAGCAGCCTGGGGGACGGGAGGGTAGCCAAAAACATTCAGTACTTC. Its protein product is CASSLGDGRVAKNIQYF.

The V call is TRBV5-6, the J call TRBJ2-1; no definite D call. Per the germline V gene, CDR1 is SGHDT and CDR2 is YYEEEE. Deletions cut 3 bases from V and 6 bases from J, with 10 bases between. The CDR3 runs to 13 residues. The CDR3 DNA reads TGTGCCAGCAGCTGGAATCTGGGCAATGAGCAGTTCTTC. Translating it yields CASSWNLGNEQFF.

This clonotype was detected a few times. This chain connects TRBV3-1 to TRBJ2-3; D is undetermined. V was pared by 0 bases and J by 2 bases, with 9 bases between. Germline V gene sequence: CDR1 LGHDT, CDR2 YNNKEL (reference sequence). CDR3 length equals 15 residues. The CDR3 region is CASSQESQVTDTQYF. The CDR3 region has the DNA TGTGCCAGCAGCCAAGAATCGCAGGTCACAGATACGCAGTATTTT.

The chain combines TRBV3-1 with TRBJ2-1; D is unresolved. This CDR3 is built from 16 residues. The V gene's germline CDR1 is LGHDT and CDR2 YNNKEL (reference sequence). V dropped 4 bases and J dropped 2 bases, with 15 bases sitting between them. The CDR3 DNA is TGTGCCAGCAGCCGGCGTGGCTCCTCAGCCTACAATGAGCAGTTCTTC. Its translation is CASSRRGSSAYNEQFF.

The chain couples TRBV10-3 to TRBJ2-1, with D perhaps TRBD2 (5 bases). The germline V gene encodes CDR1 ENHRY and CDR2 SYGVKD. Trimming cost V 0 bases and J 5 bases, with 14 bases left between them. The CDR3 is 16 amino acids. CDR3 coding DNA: TGTGCCATCAGTGAGTCAGGCGAGGGTCTTAACAATGAGCAGTTCTTC. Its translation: CAISESGEGLNNEQFF.